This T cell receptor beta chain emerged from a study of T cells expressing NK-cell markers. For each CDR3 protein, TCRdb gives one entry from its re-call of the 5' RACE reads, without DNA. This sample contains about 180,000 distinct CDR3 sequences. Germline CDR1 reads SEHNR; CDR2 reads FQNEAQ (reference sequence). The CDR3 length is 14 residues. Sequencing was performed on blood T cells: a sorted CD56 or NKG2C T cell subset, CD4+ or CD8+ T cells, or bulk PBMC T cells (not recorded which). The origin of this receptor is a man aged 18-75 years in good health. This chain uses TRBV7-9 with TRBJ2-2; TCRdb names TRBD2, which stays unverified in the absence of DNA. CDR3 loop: CASSPLTSAGELFF. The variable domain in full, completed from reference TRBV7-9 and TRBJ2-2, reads DTGVSQNPRHKITKRGQNVTFRCDPISEHNRLYWYRQTLGQGPEFLTYFQNEAQLEKSRLLSDRFSAERPKGSFSTLEIQRTEQGDSAMYLCASSPLTSAGELFFGEGSRLTVL.